This is a list of T cell receptor beta chains from one sample in a study of T cell changes during pregnancy in multiple sclerosis. TCRdb keeps only in-frame clones here, not all; method: immunoSEQ multiplex PCR. Among approximately 89,000 clones listed, approximately 94% were seen once. Here the sequenced sample was peripheral blood, taken in the third trimester of pregnancy. All receptors derive from a female donor with multiple sclerosis, enrolled in a pregnancy study. Each CDR3 is given with its conserved first and last residue. A D gene is named only where the DNA matches it firmly. The size of a clone is reported for some rows only, either as once, few or many, or as a class for expanded clones.

size	V	length	J	D	CDR3	DNA
NA	TRBV18	12	TRBJ2-4	NA	CASSSRGDIQYF	TGTGCCAGCTCATCCAGGGGGGACATTCAGTACTTC
NA	TRBV5-1	16	TRBJ2-3	TRBD2	CASRNGLADNTDTQYF	TGCGCCAGCAGAAACGGACTAGCCGACAACACAGATACGCAGTATTTT
NA	TRBV5-1	15	TRBJ2-3	TRBD2	CASTPTSGGPDTQYF	TGCGCCAGCACCCCGACTAGCGGGGGGCCAGATACGCAGTATTTT
NA	TRBV19	18	TRBJ2-6	NA	CASSSVGAGGSGANVLTF	TGTGCCAGTAGTAGTGTTGGTGCCGGCGGCTCTGGGGCCAACGTCCTGACTTTC
NA	TRBV6-6	14	TRBJ2-2	NA	CAEAEYREAGELFF	TGTGCCGAAGCAGAATACAGGGAAGCCGGGGAGCTGTTTTTT
NA	TRBV16	18	TRBJ1-5	NA	CASSQSPGGRGFNQPQHF	TGTGCCAGCAGCCAATCGCCCGGGGGTAGAGGTTTCAATCAGCCCCAGCATTTT
few	TRBV6-6	15	TRBJ1-5	TRBD1	CASSQDRISNQPQHF	TGTGCCAGCAGTCAGGACAGGATTAGCAATCAGCCCCAGCATTTT
NA	TRBV13	13	TRBJ2-5	NA	CASSRGGGETQYF	TGTGCCAGCAGCCGGGGAGGAGGGGAGACCCAGTACTTC
NA	TRBV6-5	13	TRBJ1-1	TRBD1	CASNPRQGPEAFF	TGTGCCAGCAATCCTAGACAGGGGCCTGAAGCTTTCTTT
NA	TRBV11-2	14	TRBJ1-6	NA	CASSLWAPSSPLHF	TGTGCCAGCAGCTTATGGGCACCCAGTTCACCCCTCCACTTT
NA	TRBV4-1	17	TRBJ2-7	TRBD2	CASSQPYSGGSSYEQYF	TGCGCCAGCAGCCAACCTTATAGCGGGGGTAGCTCCTACGAGCAGTACTTC
NA	TRBV13	12	TRBJ1-2	NA	CATTDRENGYTF	TGTGCCACCACGGACAGAGAAAATGGCTACACCTTC
NA	TRBV19	15	TRBJ1-4	TRBD1	CASSSHRGNNEKLFF	TGTGCCAGTAGTAGCCACAGGGGAAACAATGAAAAACTGTTTTTT
NA	TRBV6-4	13	TRBJ1-5	NA	CASSENRDQPQHF	TGTGCCAGCAGTGAAAACAGGGACCAGCCCCAGCATTTT
NA	TRBV7-2	16	TRBJ1-2	TRBD1	CASSLVSGGTAYGYTF	TGTGCCAGCAGCTTAGTCTCCGGTGGGACAGCGTATGGCTACACCTTC
NA	TRBV5-1	14	TRBJ1-5	NA	CASSLDRENQPQHF	TGCGCCAGCAGCTTGGACAGGGAGAATCAGCCCCAGCATTTT
NA	TRBV28	16	TRBJ2-1	TRBD1	CASSQIGGTAYNEQFF	TGTGCCAGCAGTCAGATAGGTGGGACAGCTTACAATGAGCAGTTCTTC
once	TRBV6-1	13	TRBJ2-7	NA	CASSEARAGEQYF	TGTGCCAGCAGTGAAGCGAGGGCGGGCGAGCAGTACTTC
NA	TRBV9	15	TRBJ2-1	TRBD1	CASSSGDRNYNEQFF	TGTGCCAGCAGCTCGGGGGACAGGAACTACAATGAGCAGTTCTTC
NA	TRBV5-1	16	TRBJ1-4	TRBD1	CASSTGQLADNEKLFF	TGCGCCAGCAGTACGGGACAGCTTGCAGATAATGAAAAACTGTTTTTT
NA	TRBV5-6	13	TRBJ2-1	NA	CASSLWAYNEQFF	TGTGCCAGCAGCTTGTGGGCTTACAATGAGCAGTTCTTC
NA	TRBV7-3	16	TRBJ2-3	TRBD2	CASSFLSSGSTDTQYF	TGTGCCAGCAGCTTCCTTTCTAGCGGGAGCACAGATACGCAGTATTTT
NA	TRBV7-9	17	TRBJ1-2	TRBD1	CASTKKLGGQGTGGYTF	TGTGCCAGCACCAAAAAGTTGGGGGGACAGGGGACGGGGGGCTACACCTTC
NA	TRBV9	15	TRBJ2-1	NA	CASSVATGDYNEQFF	TGTGCCAGCAGCGTAGCAACGGGGGACTACAATGAGCAGTTCTTC
NA	TRBV27	15	TRBJ2-1	NA	CASSSDTRSYNEQFF	TGTGCCAGCAGTTCGGACACTCGCTCCTACAATGAGCAGTTCTTC
NA	TRBV25-1	15	TRBJ2-7	NA	CASSEGQGRGYEQYF	TGTGCCAGCAGTGAAGGGCAGGGTAGGGGCTACGAGCAGTACTTC
NA	TRBV11-3	16	TRBJ1-1	TRBD1	CASSLLQGDKDTEAFF	TGTGCCAGCAGCCTATTACAGGGGGATAAGGACACTGAAGCTTTCTTT
few	TRBV29-1	16	TRBJ1-1	TRBD1	CSGSQGKGVMNTEAFF	TGCAGCGGCTCACAGGGGAAGGGGGTTATGAACACTGAAGCTTTCTTT